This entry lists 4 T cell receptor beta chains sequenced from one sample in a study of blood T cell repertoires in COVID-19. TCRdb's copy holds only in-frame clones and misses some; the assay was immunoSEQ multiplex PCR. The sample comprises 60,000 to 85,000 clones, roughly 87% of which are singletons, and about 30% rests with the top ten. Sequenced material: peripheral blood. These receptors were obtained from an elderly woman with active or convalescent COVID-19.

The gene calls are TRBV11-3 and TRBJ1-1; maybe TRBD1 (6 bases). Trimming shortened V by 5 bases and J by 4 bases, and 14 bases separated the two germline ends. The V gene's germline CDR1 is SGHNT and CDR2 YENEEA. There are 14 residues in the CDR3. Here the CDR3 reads CASSEGQPGTEAFF. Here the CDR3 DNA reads TGTGCCAGCAGCGAAGGACAGCCGGGCACTGAAGCTTTCTTT.

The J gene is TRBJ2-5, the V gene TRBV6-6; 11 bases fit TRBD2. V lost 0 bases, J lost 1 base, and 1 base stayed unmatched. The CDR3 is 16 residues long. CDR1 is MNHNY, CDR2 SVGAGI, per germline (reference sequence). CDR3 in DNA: TGTGCCAGCAGTTACTCTAGCGGGGGGGCCCAAGAGACCCAGTACTTC. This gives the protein CASSYSSGGAQETQYF.

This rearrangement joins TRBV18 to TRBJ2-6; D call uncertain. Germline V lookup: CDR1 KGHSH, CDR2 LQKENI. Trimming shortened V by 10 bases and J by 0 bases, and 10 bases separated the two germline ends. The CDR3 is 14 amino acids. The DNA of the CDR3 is TGTGCCACCCAGTTTTCCTCTGGGGCCAACGTCCTGACTTTC. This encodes CATQFSSGANVLTF.

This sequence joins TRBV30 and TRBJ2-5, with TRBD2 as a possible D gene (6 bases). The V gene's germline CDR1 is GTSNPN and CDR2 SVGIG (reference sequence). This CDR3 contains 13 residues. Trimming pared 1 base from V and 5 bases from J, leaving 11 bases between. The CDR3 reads CAWSGSGVETQYF. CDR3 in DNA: TGTGCCTGGAGTGGCTCGGGGGTGGAGACCCAGTACTTC.